This TCR beta chain was obtained from a study of shared T cell receptors in the human thymus. Measured with immunoSEQ multiplex PCR; TCRdb has only the in-frame clones, and not every one. The sample yields hundreds of thousands of clones, approximately 87% seen once. These sequences were also reported in another study, on human thymus T cells. As that study records: Thymic and blood repertoires seemed to show skewed V and J gene use. Unrelated individuals reportedly shared highly overlapping thymic TCR repertoires.

The sample taken for sequencing was thymocytes. The sequence was obtained from a boy under two years old with a congenital heart defect.

CDR3 region: CASKITGHSYEQYF. The CDR3, as DNA: TGTGCCAGCAAGATTACGGGACACTCCTACGAGCAGTACTTC. The J gene is TRBJ2-7, the V gene TRBV6-1; TRBD1 might be the D (6 bases). This CDR3 is 14 amino acids long. Germline V gives CDR1 MNHNS, CDR2 SASEGT. Trimming pared 7 bases from V and 0 bases from J, leaving 13 bases between.